This T cell receptor (beta chain) was obtained from a study of T cell changes during pregnancy in multiple sclerosis. Germline V lookup: CDR1 LNHDA, CDR2 SQIVND (reference sequence). This CDR3 contains 14 residues. V lost 4 bases to trimming and J lost 4 bases; unmatched junction nucleotides: 0. Profiling relied on immunoSEQ multiplex PCR, and the TCRdb table lists in-frame clones only, not all of them. The table lists more than 40,000 clones, roughly 90% of them singletons. The specimen was CD8+ T cells from peripheral blood mononuclear cells, collected in the third trimester of pregnancy. The chain is built from TRBV19 and TRBJ2-1, with 11 bases lining up with TRBD1. This clonotype originated in a female donor with multiple sclerosis, enrolled in a pregnancy study. CDR3 loop: CASSRDRGYNEQFF. CDR3 DNA sequence: TGTGCCAGTAGTAGGGACAGGGGGTACAATGAGCAGTTCTTC. Complete variable domain (other parts from reference TRBV19 and TRBJ2-1): DGGITQSPKYLFRKEGQNVTLSCEQNLNHDAMYWYRQDPGQGLRLIYYSQIVNDFQKGDIAEGYSVSREKKESFPLTVTSAQKNPTAFYLCASSRDRGYNEQFFGPGTRLTVL.